This TCR beta chain was documented in a study of CD8 T cells in ankylosing spondylitis. This clonotype was counted a few times. The CDR3 extends over 13 amino acids. Trimming cost V 4 bases and J 6 bases, with 9 bases left between them. Via MiXCR, TCRdb re-called the 5' RACE reads, giving one row per CDR3 protein. The sample has approximately 150,000 distinct CDR3 sequences; 30% to 40% are singletons. This clonotype was sampled from a male donor with ankylosing spondylitis. Sequenced material: synovial fluid, either unsorted or a sorted T cell fraction (not recorded which). The rearrangement uses TRBV12-3 or TRBV12-4 and TRBJ2-2; tentatively, D is TRBD2 (5 bases). CDR3 amino acids: CASSWQDSGELFF. CDR3 coding DNA: TGTGCCAGCAGTTGGCAGGACTCCGGGGAGCTGTTTTTT.